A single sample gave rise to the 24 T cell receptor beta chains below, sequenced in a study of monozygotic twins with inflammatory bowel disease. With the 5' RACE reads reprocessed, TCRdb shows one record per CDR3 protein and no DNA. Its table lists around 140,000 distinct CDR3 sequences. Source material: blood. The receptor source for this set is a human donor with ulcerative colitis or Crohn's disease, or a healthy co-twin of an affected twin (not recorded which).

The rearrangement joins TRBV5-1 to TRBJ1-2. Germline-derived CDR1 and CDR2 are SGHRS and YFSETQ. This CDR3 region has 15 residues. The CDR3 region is CASSLAPGEGYGYTF.

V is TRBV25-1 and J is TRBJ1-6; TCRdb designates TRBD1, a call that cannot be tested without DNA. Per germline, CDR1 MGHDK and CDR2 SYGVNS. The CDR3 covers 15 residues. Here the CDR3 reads CASRARGLRNSPLHF.

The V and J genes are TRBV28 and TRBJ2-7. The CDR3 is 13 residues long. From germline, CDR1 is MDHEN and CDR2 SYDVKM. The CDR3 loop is CASSIPNYYEQYF.

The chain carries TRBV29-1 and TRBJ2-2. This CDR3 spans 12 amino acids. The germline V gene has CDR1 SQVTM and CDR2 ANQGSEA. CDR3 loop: CSVTRNTGELFF.

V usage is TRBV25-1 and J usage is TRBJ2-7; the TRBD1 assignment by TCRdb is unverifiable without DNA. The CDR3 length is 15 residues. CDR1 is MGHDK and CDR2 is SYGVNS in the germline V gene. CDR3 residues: CASSDGQGWPYEQYF.

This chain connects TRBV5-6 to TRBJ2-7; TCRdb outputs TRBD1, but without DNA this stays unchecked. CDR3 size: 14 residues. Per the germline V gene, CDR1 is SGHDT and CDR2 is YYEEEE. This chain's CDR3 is CASSLEISGREQYF.

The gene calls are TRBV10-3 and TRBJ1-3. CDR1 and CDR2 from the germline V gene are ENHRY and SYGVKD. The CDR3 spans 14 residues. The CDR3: CAISSTVIGNTIYF.

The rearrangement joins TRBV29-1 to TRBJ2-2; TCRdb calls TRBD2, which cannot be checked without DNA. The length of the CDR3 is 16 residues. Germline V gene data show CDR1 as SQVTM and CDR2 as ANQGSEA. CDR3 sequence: CSVPSPDLQNTGELFF.

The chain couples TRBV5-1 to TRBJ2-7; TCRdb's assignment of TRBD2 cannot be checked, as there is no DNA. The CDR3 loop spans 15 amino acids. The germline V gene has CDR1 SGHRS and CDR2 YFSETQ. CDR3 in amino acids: CASSLVSGKAYEQYF.

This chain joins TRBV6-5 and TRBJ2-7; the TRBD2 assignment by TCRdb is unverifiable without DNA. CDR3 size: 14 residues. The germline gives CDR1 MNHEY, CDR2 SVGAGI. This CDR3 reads CASSYGTARVEQYF.

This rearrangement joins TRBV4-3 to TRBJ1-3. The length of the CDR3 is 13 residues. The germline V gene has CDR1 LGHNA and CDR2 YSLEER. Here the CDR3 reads CASSHEFTDTIYF.

The CDR3 protein is CASSLSRGGETQYF. The V gene is TRBV12-3 or TRBV12-4, the J gene TRBJ2-5; TCRdb gives TRBD1 as the D gene, but with no DNA this cannot be confirmed. The CDR3 consists of 14 residues.

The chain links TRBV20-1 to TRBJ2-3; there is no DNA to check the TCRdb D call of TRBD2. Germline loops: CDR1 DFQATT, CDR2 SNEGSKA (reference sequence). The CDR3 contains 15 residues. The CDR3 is CSAPNERGTTDTQYF.

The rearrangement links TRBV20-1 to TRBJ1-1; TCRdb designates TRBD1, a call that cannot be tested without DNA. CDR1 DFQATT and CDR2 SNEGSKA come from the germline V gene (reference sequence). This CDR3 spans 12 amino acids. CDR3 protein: CSASAGTVEAFF.

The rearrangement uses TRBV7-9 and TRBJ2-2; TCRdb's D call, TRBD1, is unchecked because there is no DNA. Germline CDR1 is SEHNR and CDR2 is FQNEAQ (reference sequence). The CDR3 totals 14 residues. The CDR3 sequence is CASSPAPESGELFF. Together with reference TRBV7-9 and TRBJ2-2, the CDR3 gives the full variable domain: DTGVSQNPRHKITKRGQNVTFRCDPISEHNRLYWYRQTLGQGPEFLTYFQNEAQLEKSRLLSDRFSAERPKGSFSTLEIQRTEQGDSAMYLCASSPAPESGELFFGEGSRLTVL.

The CDR3 spells CASSPSGDEKLFF. The chain has TRBV18 and TRBJ1-4. Germline V gives CDR1 KGHSH, CDR2 LQKENI. This CDR3 contains 13 residues. The complete variable domain, with remaining parts taken from reference TRBV18 and TRBJ1-4, reads NAGVMQNPRHLVRRRGQEARLRCSPMKGHSHVYWYRQLPEEGLKFMVYLQKENIIDESGMPKERFSAEFPKEGPSILRIQQVVRGDSAAYFCASSPSGDEKLFFGSGTQLSVL.

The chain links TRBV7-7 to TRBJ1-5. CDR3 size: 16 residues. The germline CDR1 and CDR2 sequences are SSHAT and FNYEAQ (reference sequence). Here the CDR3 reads CASSLAVGGLRRPQHF.

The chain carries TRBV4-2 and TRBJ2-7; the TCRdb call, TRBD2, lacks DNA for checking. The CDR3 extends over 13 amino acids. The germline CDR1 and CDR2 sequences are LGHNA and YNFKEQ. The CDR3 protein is CASSQGTSREQYF.

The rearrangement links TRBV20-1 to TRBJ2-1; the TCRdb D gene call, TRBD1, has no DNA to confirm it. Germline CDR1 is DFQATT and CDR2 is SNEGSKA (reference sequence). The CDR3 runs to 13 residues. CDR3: CSAIRTESNEQFF.

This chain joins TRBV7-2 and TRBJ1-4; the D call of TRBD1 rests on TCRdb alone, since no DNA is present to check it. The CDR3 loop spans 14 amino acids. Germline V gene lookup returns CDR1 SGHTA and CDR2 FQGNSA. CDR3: CASSSGTGREKLFF.

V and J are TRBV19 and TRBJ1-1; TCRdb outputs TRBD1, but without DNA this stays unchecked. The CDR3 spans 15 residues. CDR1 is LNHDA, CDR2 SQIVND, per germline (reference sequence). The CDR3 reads CASRNRGTGHTEAFF.

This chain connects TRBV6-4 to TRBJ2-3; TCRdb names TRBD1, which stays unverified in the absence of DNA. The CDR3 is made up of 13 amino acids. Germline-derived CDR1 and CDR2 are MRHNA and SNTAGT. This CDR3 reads CASGTGGTDTQYF.

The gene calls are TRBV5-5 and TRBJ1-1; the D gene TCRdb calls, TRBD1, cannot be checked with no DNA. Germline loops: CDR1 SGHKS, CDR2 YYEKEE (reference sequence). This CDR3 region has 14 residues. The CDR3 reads CASSGAGLNTEAFF. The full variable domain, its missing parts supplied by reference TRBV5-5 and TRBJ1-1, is DAGVTQSPTHLIKTRGQQVTLRCSPISGHKSVSWYQQVLGQGPQFIFQYYEKEERGRGNFPDRFSARQFPNYSSELNVNALLLGDSALYLCASSGAGLNTEAFFGQGTRLTVV.

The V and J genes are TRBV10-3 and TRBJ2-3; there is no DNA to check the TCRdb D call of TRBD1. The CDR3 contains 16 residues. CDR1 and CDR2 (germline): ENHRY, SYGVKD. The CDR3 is CAISPGTGFGTDTQYF.